This T cell receptor (beta chain) was captured in a study of shared clonotypes between healthy human individuals. In the study overall: The study used three CD4 naive, three CD4 memory, two CD8 naive and one CD8 memory plate per donor.

From germline, CDR1 is LNHNV and CDR2 YYDKDF (reference sequence). The CDR3 runs to 16 residues. Trimming took 1 base from V and 0 from J, leaving 13 bases between them. Measured with immunoSEQ multiplex PCR; TCRdb has only the in-frame clones, and not every one. The sample yields approximately 2.1 million clones, approximately 95% seen once. The sample comprised naive CD4+ T cells from PBMCs. The subset is: CD45RA+ positively selected. The genes are TRBV15 and TRBJ2-7; D is possibly TRBD2 (6 bases). This receptor was obtained from a man aged 18 to 35 in good health. Some clones in this sample may be carry-over from other donors' samples. CDR3 bases: TGTGCCACCAGCAGAGCGGGACCCGGGAGCTCCTACGAGCAGTACTTC. This codes for CATSRAGPGSSYEQYF.